This TCR beta chain comes out of a study of cytomegalovirus exposure and HLA in healthy donors. Germline lookup yields CDR1 SGHRS and CDR2 YFSETQ. This CDR3 contains 15 residues. V was clipped by 6 bases and J by 7 bases; unmatched bases: 9. The PCR ran on 60 Vbeta and 13 Jbeta primers. The protocol was immunoSEQ multiplex PCR, while the TCRdb copy is restricted to in-frame clones and leaves out a portion. The table lists tens of thousands of clones. The receptor was derived from a female donor in good health and CMV-seropositive. The chain employs TRBV5-1 and TRBJ2-1; 11 nucleotides match TRBD2. The sequencing input was PBMCs. Here the CDR3 DNA reads TGCGCCAGCACCATGGGGACTAGCGGTAGAAATGAGCAGTTCTTC. As protein: CASTMGTSGRNEQFF.